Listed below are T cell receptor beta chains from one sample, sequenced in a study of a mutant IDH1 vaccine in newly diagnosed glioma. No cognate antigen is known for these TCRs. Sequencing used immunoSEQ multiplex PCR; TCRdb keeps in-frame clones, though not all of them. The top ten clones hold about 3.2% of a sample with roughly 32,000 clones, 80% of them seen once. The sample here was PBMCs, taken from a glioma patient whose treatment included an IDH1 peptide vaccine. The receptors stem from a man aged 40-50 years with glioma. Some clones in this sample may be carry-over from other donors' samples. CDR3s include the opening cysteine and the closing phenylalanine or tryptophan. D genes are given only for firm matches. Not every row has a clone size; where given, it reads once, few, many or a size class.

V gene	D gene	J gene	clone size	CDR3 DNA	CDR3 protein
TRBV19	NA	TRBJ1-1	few	TGTGCCAGTAGTATTGGTGGGGGGCCGACTGAAGCTTTCTTT	CASSIGGGPTEAFF
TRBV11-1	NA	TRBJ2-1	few	TGTGCCAGCAGTCGTCGGCGGGACAGAAGCTACAATGAGCAGTTCTTC	CASSRRRDRSYNEQFF
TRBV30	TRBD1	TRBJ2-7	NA	TGTGCCTGGACCCCAGGGGGATACTACGAGCAGTACTTC	CAWTPGGYYEQYF
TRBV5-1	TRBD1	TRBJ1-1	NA	TGCGCCAGCAGCCGAACAGGGGGCCTTAGCACTGAAGCTTTCTTT	CASSRTGGLSTEAFF
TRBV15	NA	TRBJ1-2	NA	TGTGCCACCAGCCCCGAAGGGGGGTCGAACTATGGCTACACCTTC	CATSPEGGSNYGYTF
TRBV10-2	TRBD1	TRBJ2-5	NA	TGCGCCAGCGCACTCGGGACAGCCGAGACCCAGTACTTC	CASALGTAETQYF
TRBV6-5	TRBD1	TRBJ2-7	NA	TGTGCCAGCAGTTACAAGGGGGACAGCAACGAGCAGTACTTC	CASSYKGDSNEQYF
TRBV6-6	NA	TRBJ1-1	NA	TGTGCCAGCAGTCTCGGGGGGGTTAGGGTCACTGAAGCTTTCTTT	CASSLGGVRVTEAFF
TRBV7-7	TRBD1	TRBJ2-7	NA	TGTGCCAGCAGCTTAGCGACAGGGGAAGGGTACGAGCAGTACTTC	CASSLATGEGYEQYF
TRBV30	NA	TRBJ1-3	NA	TGTGCCTGGAGTGAGGGAGGCTACAGCTCTGGGAACACCATATATTTT	CAWSEGGYSSGNTIYF
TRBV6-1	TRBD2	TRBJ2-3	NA	TGTGCCAGCAGTGCCGGACTAGCGGATAACACAGATACGCAGTATTTT	CASSAGLADNTDTQYF
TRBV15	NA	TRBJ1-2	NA	TGTGCCACCAGCAGAGGGATGTTTGCGGCGAATTATGGCTACACCTTC	CATSRGMFAANYGYTF
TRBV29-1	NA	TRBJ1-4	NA	TGCAGCGTTGAAGACAGGGTAGATGAAAAACTGTTTTTT	CSVEDRVDEKLFF